The clone carrying this TCR beta chain was recorded a few times. As yet, its antigen is unknown. The CDR3 totals 16 residues. Germline V gene sequence: CDR1 MGHRA, CDR2 YSYEKL. The junction had 7 bases not matched to a gene; V was cut back by 3 bases and J by 6 bases. TCRdb re-called the 5' RACE reads with MiXCR, one entry per CDR3 protein. The table lists about 530,000 distinct CDR3 sequences, about 15% of them singletons. This specimen belongs to a study of identical twins. Study conclusions and caveats: Out-of-frame alpha sequences common to twins exhibited a surplus of low generation probability. Models underestimated TCR alpha sharing (out-of-frame) in monozygotic twins.

These sequences were also reported in another study, on yellow fever vaccine responses in identical twins.

Sequencing was performed on CD4+ T cells sorted from blood. This chain uses TRBV4-1 with TRBJ2-7, with TRBD2 matching 14 bases. The sequence derives from a woman younger than 30 in good health. In nucleotides, the CDR3 is TGCGCCAGCAGCCACCAAGGACTAGCGGGAGGTCCCGAGCAGTACTTC. It is translated as CASSHQGLAGGPEQYF.